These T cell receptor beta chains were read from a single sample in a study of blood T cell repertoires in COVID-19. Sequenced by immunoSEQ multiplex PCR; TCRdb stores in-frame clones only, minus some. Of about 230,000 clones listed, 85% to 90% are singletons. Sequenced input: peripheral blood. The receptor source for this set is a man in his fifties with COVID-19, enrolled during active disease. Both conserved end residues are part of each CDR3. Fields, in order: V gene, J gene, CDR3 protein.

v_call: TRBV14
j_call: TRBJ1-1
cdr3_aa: CASSQARHSRLTNTEAFF

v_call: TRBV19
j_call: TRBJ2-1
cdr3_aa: CASSFPTGTSGPSSYNEQFF

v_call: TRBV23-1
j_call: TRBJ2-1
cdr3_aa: CASSQLCLAGCLSYNEQFF

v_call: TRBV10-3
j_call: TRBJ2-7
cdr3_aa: CAISSGTSGYEQYF

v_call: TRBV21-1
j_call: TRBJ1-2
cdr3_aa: CAHSRDRRFTNYGYTF

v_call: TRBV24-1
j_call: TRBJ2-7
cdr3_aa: CATSDSNQGIGLYEQYF

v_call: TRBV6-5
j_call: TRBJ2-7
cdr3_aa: CASSSVAGGRYEQYF

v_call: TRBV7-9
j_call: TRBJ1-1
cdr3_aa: CASSLQDRVTLF

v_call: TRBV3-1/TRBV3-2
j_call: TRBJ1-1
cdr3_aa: CASSQVMNTEAFF

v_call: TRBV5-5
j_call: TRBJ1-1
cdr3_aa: CASSGQGALVTEAFF

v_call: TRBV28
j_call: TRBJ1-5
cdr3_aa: CASRLPGSGGNQPQHF

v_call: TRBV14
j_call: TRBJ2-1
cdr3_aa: CASSQVGGTSGISRNEQFF

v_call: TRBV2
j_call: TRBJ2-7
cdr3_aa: CASITGGSYEQYF

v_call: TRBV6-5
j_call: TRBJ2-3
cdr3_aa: CASSAPSGRTDTQYF

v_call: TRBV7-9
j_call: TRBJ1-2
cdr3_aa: CASSLSGQRDVNYGYTF

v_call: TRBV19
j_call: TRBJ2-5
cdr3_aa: CASSARTGGSRETQYF

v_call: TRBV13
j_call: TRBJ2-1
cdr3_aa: CASRRTPHRATYNEQFF

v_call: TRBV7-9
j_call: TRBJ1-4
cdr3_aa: CASRPSLEAVEKLFF

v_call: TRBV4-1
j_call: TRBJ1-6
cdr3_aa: CASSQDSSPLHF

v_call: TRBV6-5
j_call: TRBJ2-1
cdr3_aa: CASSSPGREVHLGQFF

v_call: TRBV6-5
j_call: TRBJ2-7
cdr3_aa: CASSHGTPRNYEQYF

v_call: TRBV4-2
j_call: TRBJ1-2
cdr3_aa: CASSQAGLGTGSVYGYTF

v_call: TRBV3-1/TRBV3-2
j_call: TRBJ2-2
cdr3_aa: CASSQAFHTGELFF

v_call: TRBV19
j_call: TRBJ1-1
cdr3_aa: CASSTDRDTEAFF

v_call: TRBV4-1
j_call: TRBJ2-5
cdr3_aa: CASSQDESGTSGIGGARETQYF

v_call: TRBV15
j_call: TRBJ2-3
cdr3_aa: CATGAHGGRVDTQYF

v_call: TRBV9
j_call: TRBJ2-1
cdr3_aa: CASSGPGEGDEQFF

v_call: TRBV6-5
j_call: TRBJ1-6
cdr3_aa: CASQEDSSYNSPLHF

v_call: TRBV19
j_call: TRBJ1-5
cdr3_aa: CASRPTGSNQPQHF

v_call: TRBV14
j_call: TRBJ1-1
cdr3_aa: CASSREVFLSEAFF

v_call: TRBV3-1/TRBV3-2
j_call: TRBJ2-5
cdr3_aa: CASRPGLGTQYF

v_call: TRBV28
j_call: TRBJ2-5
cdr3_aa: CASSVQGWGTQYF

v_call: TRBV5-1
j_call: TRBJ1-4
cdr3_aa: CASSKLRAGEKLFF

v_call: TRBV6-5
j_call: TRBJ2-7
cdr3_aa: CASSYYTGGEQYF

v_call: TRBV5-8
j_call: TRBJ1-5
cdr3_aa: CASSLVQGSPDQPQHF

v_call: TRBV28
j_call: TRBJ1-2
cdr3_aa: CASSGQGVNGYTF

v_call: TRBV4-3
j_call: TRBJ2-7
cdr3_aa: CASSQDRAGSYEQYF

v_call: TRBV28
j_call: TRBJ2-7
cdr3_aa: CASSPAYEQYF

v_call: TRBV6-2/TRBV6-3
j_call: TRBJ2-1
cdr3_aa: CASSYGVEASGGGIEQFF

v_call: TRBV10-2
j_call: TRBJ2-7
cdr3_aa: CASSGAGGPYEQYF

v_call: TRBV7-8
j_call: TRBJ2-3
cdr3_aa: CASSLWRTGGTDTQYF

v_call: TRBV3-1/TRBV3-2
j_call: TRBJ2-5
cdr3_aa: CASTGLGETQYF

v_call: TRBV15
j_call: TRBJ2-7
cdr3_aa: CATSYAGGPGYEQYF

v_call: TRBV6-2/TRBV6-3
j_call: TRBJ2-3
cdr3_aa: CASSYPTGLVGTQYF

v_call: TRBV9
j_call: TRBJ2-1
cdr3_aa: CASSTTSGSRDEQFF

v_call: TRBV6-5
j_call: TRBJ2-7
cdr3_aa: CASTQGPTYEQYF

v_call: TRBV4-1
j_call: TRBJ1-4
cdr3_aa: CASSQDVARKLFF

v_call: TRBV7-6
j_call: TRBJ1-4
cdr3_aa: CASSRDRGESEKLFF

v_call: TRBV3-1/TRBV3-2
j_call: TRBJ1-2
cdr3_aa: CASSQGREGGYTF

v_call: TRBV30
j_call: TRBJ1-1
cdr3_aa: CAWSFGGSTEAFF

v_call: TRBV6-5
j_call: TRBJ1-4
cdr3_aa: CASRETVTNEKLFF

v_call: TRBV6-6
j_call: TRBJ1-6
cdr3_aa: CASITGYDSPLHF

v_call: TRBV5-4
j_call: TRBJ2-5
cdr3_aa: CASSLGLARAGETQYF

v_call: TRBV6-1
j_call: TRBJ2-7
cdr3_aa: CASSEGLADSYEQYF

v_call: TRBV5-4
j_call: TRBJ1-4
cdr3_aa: CASSTGQTNNEKLFF

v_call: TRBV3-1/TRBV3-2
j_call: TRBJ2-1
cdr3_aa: CASSQVEGGNEQFF

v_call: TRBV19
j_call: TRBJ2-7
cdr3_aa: CATSDFYEQYF

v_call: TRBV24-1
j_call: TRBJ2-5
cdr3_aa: CATSDSPGLAEETQYF

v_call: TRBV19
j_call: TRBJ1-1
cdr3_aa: CASSLMRGESGGKANTEAFF